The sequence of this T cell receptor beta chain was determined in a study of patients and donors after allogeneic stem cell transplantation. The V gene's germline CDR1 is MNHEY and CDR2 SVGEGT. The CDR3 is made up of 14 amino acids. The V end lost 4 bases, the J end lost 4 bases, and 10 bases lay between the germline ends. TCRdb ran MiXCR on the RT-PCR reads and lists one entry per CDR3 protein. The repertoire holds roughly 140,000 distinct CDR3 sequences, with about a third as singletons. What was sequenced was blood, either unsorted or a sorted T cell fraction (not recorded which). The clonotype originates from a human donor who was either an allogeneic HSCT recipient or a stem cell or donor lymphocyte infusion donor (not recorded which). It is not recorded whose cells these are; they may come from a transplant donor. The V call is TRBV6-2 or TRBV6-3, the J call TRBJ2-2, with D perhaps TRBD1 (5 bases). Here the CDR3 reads CASSSRQPTGELFF. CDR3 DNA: TGTGCCAGCAGTTCTCGACAGCCCACCGGGGAGCTGTTTTTT.